The sequence of this TCR beta chain was determined in a study of blood T cells in healthy people across ages. As to this clonotype: Its antigen remains unknown.

Through a sample-barcoded 5' primer and a J-beta primer mix, a second PCR was run for roughly 7 to 11 cycles. TCRdb re-analysed the 5' RACE reads in MiXCR, keeping a single row per CDR3 protein. The table shows 650,000 to 900,000 distinct CDR3 sequences, with about 62% occurring only once. Whole-study findings and limits: Conclusively comparing naive with antigen-experienced cells was impossible with unsorted PBMCs. Both naive CD4+ cell counts and diversity were greater in long-lived donors than in aged donors.

Donors ranged from about 6 to 95 years old and were healthy Caucasians in Russia. Trimming stripped 5 bases from V and 5 bases from J, with 19 bases between. The CDR3 covers 16 residues. Germline V lookup: CDR1 SGHTA, CDR2 FQGNSA. The sequence came from a man aged 25-45 years in good health. This chain joins TRBV7-2 and TRBJ2-1; D is perhaps TRBD1 or TRBD2 (6 bases each). Material: blood. CDR3 nucleotides: TGTGCCAGCAGCGGATTGGGGGGCCGCTTAAACAATGAGCAGTTCTTC. Protein sequence: CASSGLGGRLNNEQFF.